This T cell receptor beta chain was identified in a study of cytomegalovirus exposure and HLA in healthy donors. The protocol was immunoSEQ multiplex PCR, while the TCRdb copy is restricted to in-frame clones and leaves out a portion. The sample has 200,000 or so clones, 88% seen once. Per the germline V gene, CDR1 is MNHEY and CDR2 is SMNVEV (reference sequence). The CDR3 runs to 15 residues. The J segment lost 0 bases and the V segment lost 6 bases, leaving 6 bases of the junction unmatched. The chain recombines TRBV27 with TRBJ2-3, with 7 bases identical to TRBD1. Sequenced: PBMCs. This sequence originates from a woman younger than 30 in good health and CMV-seronegative. The CDR3: CASSLTGRSTDTQYF. CDR3 nucleotide sequence: TGTGCCAGCAGCTTGACAGGGCGAAGCACAGATACGCAGTATTTT.